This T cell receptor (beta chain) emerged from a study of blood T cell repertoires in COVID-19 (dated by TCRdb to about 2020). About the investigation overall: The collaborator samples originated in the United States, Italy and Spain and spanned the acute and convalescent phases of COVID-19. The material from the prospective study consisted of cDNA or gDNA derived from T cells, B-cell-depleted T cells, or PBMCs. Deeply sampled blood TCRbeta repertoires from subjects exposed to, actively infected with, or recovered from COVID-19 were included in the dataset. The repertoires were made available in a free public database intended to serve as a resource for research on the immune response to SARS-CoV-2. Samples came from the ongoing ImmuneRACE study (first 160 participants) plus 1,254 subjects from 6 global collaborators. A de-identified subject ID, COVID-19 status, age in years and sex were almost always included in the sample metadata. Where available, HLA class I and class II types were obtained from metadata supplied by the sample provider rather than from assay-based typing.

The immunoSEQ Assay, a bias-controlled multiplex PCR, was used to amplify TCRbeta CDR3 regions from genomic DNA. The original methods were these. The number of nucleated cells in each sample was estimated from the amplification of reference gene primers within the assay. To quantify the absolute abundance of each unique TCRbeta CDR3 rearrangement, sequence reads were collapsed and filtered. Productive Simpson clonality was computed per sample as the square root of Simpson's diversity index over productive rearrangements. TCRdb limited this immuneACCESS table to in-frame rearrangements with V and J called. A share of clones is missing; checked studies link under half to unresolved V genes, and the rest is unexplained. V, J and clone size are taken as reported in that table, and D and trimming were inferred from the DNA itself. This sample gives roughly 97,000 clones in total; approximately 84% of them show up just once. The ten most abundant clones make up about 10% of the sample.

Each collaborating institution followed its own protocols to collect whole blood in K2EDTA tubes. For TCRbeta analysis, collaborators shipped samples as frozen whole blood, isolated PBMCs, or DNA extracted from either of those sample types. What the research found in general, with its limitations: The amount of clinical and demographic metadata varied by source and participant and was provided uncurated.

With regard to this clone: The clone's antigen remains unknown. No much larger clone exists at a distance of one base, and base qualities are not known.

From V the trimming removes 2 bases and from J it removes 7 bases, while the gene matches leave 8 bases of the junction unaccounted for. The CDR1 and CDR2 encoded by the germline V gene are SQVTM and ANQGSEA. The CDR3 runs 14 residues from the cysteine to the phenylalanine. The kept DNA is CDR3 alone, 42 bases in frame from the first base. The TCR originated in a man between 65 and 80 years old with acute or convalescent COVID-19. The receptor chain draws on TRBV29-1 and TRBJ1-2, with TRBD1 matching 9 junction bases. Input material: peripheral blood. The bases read TGCAGCGTTGAAAGAGGACAGGGGTTTGGTGGCTACACCTTC. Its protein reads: CSVERGQGFGGYTF.